The 32 T cell receptor beta chains below were found in one sample sequenced in a study of post-analysis software for immune sequencing data. Study-level findings and limits: Higher frequency in patients than in controls was seen for roughly five TRBV segments, with TRBV5-6, TRBV5-1 and TRBV20-1 among them.

The antigens for these receptors are not known. TCR beta cDNA libraries had unique molecular identifiers. From the PCR reads, TCRdb called clonotypes with MiXCR, one entry per CDR3 protein. The table has about 800,000 distinct CDR3 sequences, 25% to 30% seen once. Sequencing input: blood. The receptors were gathered from a girl between 5 and 17 years old with multiple sclerosis.

A few counts support this clonotype. The rearrangement uses TRBV29-1 and TRBJ1-1; a weak D match, TRBD1 (6 bases). Looked up from germline, CDR1 is SQVTM and CDR2 is ANQGSEA. Trimming cost V 6 bases and J 8 bases, with 16 bases left between them. This CDR3 comprises 12 residues. The CDR3 bases are TGCAGCGTCGATACTTCCGGGACAGAAGCTTTCTTT. Residues: CSVDTSGTEAFF.

This clonotype was detected a few times. V and J are TRBV29-1 and TRBJ2-6; no clear D. Germline V gene lookup returns CDR1 SQVTM and CDR2 ANQGSEA. The CDR3 is made up of 12 amino acids. Trimming removed 3 bases from V and 2 bases from J, with 2 bases in between. The CDR3 DNA is TGCAGCGTTGATACTGGGGCCAACGTCCTGACTTTC. This sequence encodes CSVDTGANVLTF.

The gene calls are TRBV24-1 and TRBJ2-2; perhaps D is TRBD1 or TRBD2 (5 bases each). Deletions cut 0 bases from V and 1 base from J, with 8 bases between. The CDR3 consists of 16 residues. Germline V gene sequence: CDR1 KGHDR, CDR2 SFDVKD. CDR3 loop: CATSDLPGQNTGELFF. Here the CDR3 DNA reads TGTGCCACCAGTGATTTGCCGGGGCAGAACACCGGGGAGCTGTTTTTT.

The chain combines TRBV27 with TRBJ2-7, with D uncertain. CDR3 size: 14 residues. From germline, CDR1 is MNHEY and CDR2 SMNVEV (reference sequence). V lost 5 bases to trimming and J lost 0 bases, with 11 bases between them. The CDR3 sequence: CASSTRPSSYEQYF. The CDR3 bases are TGTGCCAGCAGTACACGTCCGTCCTCCTACGAGCAGTACTTC.

This chain connects TRBV6-6 to TRBJ1-5; D might be TRBD1 (6 bases). Trimming stripped 8 bases from V and 1 base from J, with 18 bases between. Germline lookup yields CDR1 MNHNY and CDR2 SVGAGI (reference sequence). CDR3 length: 16 residues. The CDR3 bases are TGTGCCAGCCGAATACAGGGATTTTGGAGCAATCAGCCCCAGCATTTT. Translated, it gives CASRIQGFWSNQPQHF.

This clonotype was seen ten or more times. The chain combines TRBV5-1 with TRBJ2-3, with unresolved D. CDR3 size: 12 residues. Germline V gene sequence: CDR1 SGHRS, CDR2 YFSETQ. V lost 0 bases, J lost 5 bases, and 4 bases lay in between. The CDR3 nucleotides are TGCGCCAGCAGCTTGGTTGGAGATACGCAGTATTTT. Protein: CASSLVGDTQYF.

CDR3 DNA: TGTGCCACCCGCCGGGGGAGCTCTGGGGCCAACGTCCTGACTTTC. It is translated as CATRRGSSGANVLTF. V usage is TRBV19 and J usage is TRBJ2-6, with D possibly being TRBD2 (6 bases). There are 15 residues in the CDR3. Germline CDR1 LNHDA, CDR2 SQIVND (reference sequence). V lost 10 bases and J lost 0, with 13 bases in between.

This chain joins TRBV28 and TRBJ2-5, with 7 nucleotides matching TRBD1. The CDR3 totals 14 residues. With 6 bases clipped from V and 2 bases from J, the junction kept 6 bases outside the gene matches. Germline CDR1 MDHEN, CDR2 SYDVKM. In DNA, the CDR3 is TGTGCCAGCAGCCACACGACAGGGCAAGAGACCCAGTACTTC. Translating it yields CASSHTTGQETQYF.

This clonotype has only one observation. The CDR3 loop reads CASSLLDLEVPGELFF. CDR3 nucleotides: TGCGCCAGCAGCTTGTTGGACCTAGAGGTCCCCGGGGAGCTGTTTTTT. The V and J genes are TRBV5-1 and TRBJ2-2; D is ambiguous. The V and J ends lost 1 base and 6 bases respectively, with 16 bases between them. The CDR3 length is 16 residues. Germline V gene data show CDR1 as SGHRS and CDR2 as YFSETQ.

The count of this clonotype is one. The chain joins TRBV20-1 to TRBJ2-5, with TRBD2 identical over 11 bases. The CDR3 runs 20 residues. Germline CDR1 reads DFQATT; CDR2 reads SNEGSKA (reference sequence). Unmatched junction bases numbered 23, after V lost 6 bases and J lost 2 bases. The CDR3 loop reads CSAVEIAGGPSLGAQETQYF. The DNA for the CDR3 is TGCAGTGCCGTCGAGATAGCGGGAGGGCCAAGTCTTGGAGCGCAAGAGACCCAGTACTTC.

This clonotype was seen a handful of times. The chain carries TRBV28 and TRBJ2-1, with 10 bases fitting TRBD1. Unmatched junction bases numbered 6, after V lost 8 bases and J lost 5 bases. The CDR3 loop spans 14 amino acids. The germline CDR1 and CDR2 sequences are MDHEN and SYDVKM. The CDR3 DNA sequence: TGTGCCAGCCCCTCCGGGACAGGGGACAATGAGCAGTTCTTC. Its translation is CASPSGTGDNEQFF.

The chain links TRBV11-2 to TRBJ2-7; 7 bases align to TRBD2. This CDR3 is 17 amino acids long. With 4 bases clipped from V and 0 bases from J, the junction kept 12 bases outside the gene matches. CDR1 and CDR2 (germline): SGHAT, FQNNGV. DNA of the CDR3: TGTGCCAGCAGCTCCCCCGCGGGGGTTCTCGCCTCCTACGAGCAGTACTTC. Encoded protein: CASSSPAGVLASYEQYF.

This clonotype has only one observation. The chain couples TRBV20-1 to TRBJ1-2, with unresolved D. The CDR3 length is 13 residues. The V gene lost 6 bases and the J gene lost 2 bases, with 13 bases spanning the gap. CDR1 is DFQATT and CDR2 is SNEGSKA in the germline V gene (reference sequence). CDR3 amino acids: CSAIVRGNYGYTF. CDR3 in DNA: TGCAGTGCAATCGTACGGGGAAACTATGGCTACACCTTC.

This clonotype occurred a few times. V is TRBV20-1 and J is TRBJ2-5; possible D gene TRBD2, 6 bases. Germline assignment: CDR1 DFQATT and CDR2 SNEGSKA (reference sequence). This CDR3 is built from 10 residues. Trimming took 3 bases from V and 13 from J, leaving 12 bases between them. The CDR3 DNA is TGCAGTGCTAGTCGGGGACTCCCGTACTTC. This gives the protein CSASRGLPYF.

The chain joins TRBV10-3 to TRBJ2-7; 7 nucleotides agree with TRBD1. The last part of the DNA fits TRBJ2-5 better; the J call may be wrong. The CDR3 is made up of 13 amino acids. Germline values: CDR1 ENHRY, CDR2 SYGVKD. As DNA, the CDR3 is TGTGCCATCACCGACAGGGTCGATGAGACCCAGTACTTC. Its translation is CAITDRVDETQYF.

This chain uses TRBV27 with TRBJ2-7, with 11 bases fitting TRBD2. Per the germline V gene, CDR1 is MNHEY and CDR2 is SMNVEV (reference sequence). The CDR3 runs 14 residues. Trimming took 10 bases from V and 7 from J; bases not matched to a gene: 12. As DNA, the CDR3 is TGTGCCACCAAAGTGGCTAGCGGGAGGAGAGAGCAGTACTTC. It is translated as CATKVASGRREQYF.

V usage is TRBV4-3 and J usage is TRBJ1-2, with D hard to call. Trimming left V 0 bases short and J 4 bases short, with 15 bases between. Germline-derived CDR1 and CDR2 are LGHNA and YSLEER. There are 16 residues in the CDR3. The CDR3 nucleotides read TGCGCCAGCAGCCAAGATACCCGTTTAGTAGGCTATGGCTACACCTTC. This codes for CASSQDTRLVGYGYTF.

J is TRBJ1-5 and V is TRBV7-4, with D perhaps matching TRBD1 (5 bases). The CDR3 runs 17 residues. V dropped 0 bases and J dropped 8 bases, with 20 bases sitting between them. Germline-derived CDR1 and CDR2 are SGHVT and SQSDAQ. CDR3 amino acids: CASSLAHETDTIEPQHF. In nucleotides, the CDR3 is TGTGCCAGCAGCTTAGCGCATGAGACAGATACCATCGAGCCCCAGCATTTT.

CDR3 DNA: TGTGCCAGCAGTGAAGAGCGGGGGGTCACAGATACGCAGTATTTT. It is translated as CASSEERGVTDTQYF. The rearrangement joins TRBV2 to TRBJ2-3; TRBD2 agrees at 9 bases. The trim removed 1 base at V and 2 bases at J, leaving 1 base unmatched. Germline CDR1 and CDR2: SNHLY and FYNNEI. CDR3 length: 15 amino acids.

The chain has TRBV7-6 and TRBJ2-3; D might be TRBD1 or TRBD2, each matching 7 bases. V lost 4 bases and J lost 8, with 19 bases in between. Germline V gives CDR1 SGHVS, CDR2 FNYEAQ. The CDR3 is made up of 15 amino acids. Written as DNA, the CDR3 is TGTGCCAGCAGCTGGGGAGGGGGTCCAGGGGGTACGCAGTATTTT. It specifies CASSWGGGPGGTQYF.

The chain links TRBV5-1 to TRBJ2-5; no firm D call. The J call may not be correct, given that the DNA end is closer to TRBJ2-7. Germline V lookup: CDR1 SGHRS, CDR2 YFSETQ. The CDR3 has 15 amino acids. CDR3 coding DNA: TGCGCCAGCAGCTTGGGTGCAGGTCTCGCCTACGAGCAGTACTTC. It yields the protein CASSLGAGLAYEQYF.

A few counts support this clonotype. This sequence joins TRBV6-1 and TRBJ1-2; perhaps TRBD1 as D (5 bases). This CDR3 has 14 residues. CDR1 MNHNS and CDR2 SASEGT come from the germline V gene. The V gene lost 4 bases and the J gene lost 5 bases, with 14 bases spanning the gap. CDR3 nucleotide sequence: TGTGCCAGCAGTGGGGGTAGGGGTGGGTATGGCTACACCTTC. It is translated as CASSGGRGGYGYTF.

This clonotype has a handful of counts. This chain uses TRBV10-3 with TRBJ1-2; weak D call: TRBD1 (5 bases). The CDR3 consists of 14 residues. In germline, CDR1 is ENHRY, CDR2 SYGVKD. Trimming cost V 0 bases and J 3 bases, with 8 bases left between them. Here the CDR3 reads CAISESRGHYGYTF. DNA for the CDR3: TGTGCCATCAGTGAGTCGAGGGGCCACTATGGCTACACCTTC.

A few counts support this clonotype. The CDR3 sequence: CASSTPGPSTDTQYF. The CDR3 DNA follows: TGCGCCAGCAGCACCCCGGGCCCCAGCACAGATACGCAGTATTTT. This chain links TRBV5-1 with TRBJ2-3; D is undetermined. The V gene's germline CDR1 is SGHRS and CDR2 YFSETQ. The CDR3 has 15 amino acids. V was clipped by 4 bases and J by 0 bases, with 12 bases between them.

This clonotype was seen more than once but under ten times. The V gene is TRBV6-2 or TRBV6-3, the J gene TRBJ2-3; D is possibly TRBD1 or TRBD2 (5 bases each). V lost 3 bases, J lost 0 bases, and 16 bases lay in between. The CDR3 runs 17 residues. Germline loops: CDR1 MNHEY, CDR2 SVGEGT. In DNA, the CDR3 is TGTGCCAGCAGTTATTTAGCGCGGACATCTAGCACAGATACGCAGTATTTT. This codes for CASSYLARTSSTDTQYF.

The rearrangement uses TRBV7-9 and TRBJ2-2; 8 bases line up with TRBD1. Germline assignment: CDR1 SEHNR and CDR2 FQNEAQ (reference sequence). V was clipped by 3 bases and J by 4 bases; unmatched bases: 13. The CDR3 has 18 residues. The CDR3: CASSFTPGRGRSTGELFF. CDR3 nucleotide sequence: TGTGCCAGCAGCTTTACTCCTGGCAGGGGGCGTAGCACCGGGGAGCTGTTTTTT.

This clonotype was seen only a few times. V is TRBV11-2 and J is TRBJ2-1, with TRBD2 as a possible D gene (6 bases). The ends were cut back, 0 bases at V and 9 bases at J, with 9 bases in the middle. Germline V gene sequence: CDR1 SGHAT, CDR2 FQNNGV. The CDR3 length is 13 residues. This CDR3 is CASSLELAAEQFF. The DNA for the CDR3 is TGTGCCAGCAGCTTAGAACTAGCCGCTGAGCAGTTCTTC. Supplemented by reference TRBV11-2 and TRBJ2-1, the full variable domain reads EAGVAQSPRYKIIEKRQSVAFWCNPISGHATLYWYQQILGQGPKLLIQFQNNGVVDDSQLPKDRFSAERLKGVDSTLKIQPAKLEDSAVYLCASSLELAAEQFFGPGTRLTVL.

About this clonotype itself: A read error may explain this, as a much larger clone is one base away. The chain employs TRBV10-3 and TRBJ2-1, with TRBD2 identical over 10 bases. Germline V gives CDR1 ENHRY, CDR2 SYGVKD. The CDR3 covers 14 residues. Trimming at V came to 6 bases and at J to 7 bases, leaving 6 bases not matched to a gene. The CDR3 protein is CAIRERGGINEQFF. CDR3 bases: TGTGCCATCAGGGAGCGGGGGGGCATAAATGAGCAGTTCTTC.

This rearrangement joins TRBV7-9 to TRBJ2-1; 13 nucleotides line up with TRBD2. V lost 5 bases to trimming and J lost 10 bases; unmatched junction nucleotides: 8. CDR1 is SEHNR, CDR2 FQNEAQ, per germline (reference sequence). The CDR3 totals 15 residues. CDR3 region: CASSPGTSGVQEQFF. CDR3 DNA: TGTGCCAGCAGCCCCGGGACTAGCGGGGTCCAAGAGCAGTTCTTC.

The chain carries TRBV29-1 and TRBJ2-1, with 11 bases matching TRBD2. V gave up 6 bases and J gave up 9 bases; unmatched junction bases: 16. From germline, CDR1 is SQVTM and CDR2 ANQGSEA. The CDR3 consists of 16 residues. The CDR3 loop reads CSVINRLAGKYTEQFF. In nucleotides, the CDR3 is TGCAGCGTGATAAATAGACTAGCGGGAAAGTATACTGAGCAGTTCTTC.

In the case of this clonotype: A read error is possible here, since a much larger clone lies one base away. The rearrangement links TRBV29-1 to TRBJ2-5; D remains unclear. The length of the CDR3 is 12 residues. Deletions cut 7 bases from V and 5 bases from J, with 14 bases between. The germline V gene encodes CDR1 SQVTM and CDR2 ANQGSEA. CDR3 sequence: CSAPGSRETQYF. The DNA of the CDR3 is TGCAGCGCACCCGGTAGCAGGGAGACCCAGTACTTC.

The chain joins TRBV20-1 to TRBJ2-7, with 10 bases matching TRBD1. Trimming cost V 5 bases and J 5 bases; bases outside gene matches: 9. The length of the CDR3 is 14 residues. Per germline, CDR1 DFQATT and CDR2 SNEGSKA (reference sequence). The CDR3 nucleotides read TGCAGTGCTGGGGGGGGACAGGGGTACCACGAGCAGTACTTC. This codes for CSAGGGQGYHEQYF.